A selection of T cell receptor beta chains follows, all from one sample in a study of CD8+ T cells in alopecia areata. Sequenced by immunoSEQ multiplex PCR; TCRdb stores in-frame clones only, minus some. The data hold about 140,000 clones, with roughly 53% observed a single time. The material sequenced was CD4+ T cells sorted from blood, taken at week 0. The receptors were sampled from a human donor with alopecia areata. CDR3s include the opening cysteine and the closing phenylalanine or tryptophan. D genes are given only for firm matches. Only some rows state a clone size, as once, few, many or a class for expanded clones.

J | V | D | size | CDR3 | DNA
TRBJ2-2 | TRBV11-2 | TRBD2 | - | CASSLAGSNAGELFF | TGTGCCAGCAGCCTAGCGGGAAGTAACGCCGGGGAGCTGTTTTTT
TRBJ1-4 | TRBV30 | - | few | CAAITPGEKLFF | TGTGCCGCTATCACGCCGGGGGAAAAACTGTTTTTT
TRBJ2-1 | TRBV2 | TRBD2 | few | CASKRLAGRSYNEQFF | TGTGCCAGCAAACGACTAGCGGGGCGATCCTACAATGAGCAGTTCTTC
TRBJ1-3 | TRBV29-1 | - | few | CSVIGPTSGNTIYF | TGCAGCGTGATTGGGCCGACCTCTGGAAACACCATATATTTT
TRBJ1-5 | TRBV7-2 | - | - | CASSLVTGAAQHF | TGTGCCAGCAGCTTAGTTACGGGAGCAGCCCAGCATTTT
TRBJ1-3 | TRBV30 | TRBD1 | few | CASSGTGVAGNTIYF | TGTGCCAGCTCCGGGACAGGGGTTGCGGGAAACACCATATATTTT
TRBJ2-7 | TRBV7-2 | TRBD1 | - | CASSLGTGGSYEQYF | TGTGCCAGCAGCTTAGGGACAGGGGGATCCTACGAGCAGTACTTC
TRBJ2-2 | TRBV29-1 | - | once | CSVDVTGELFF | TGCAGCGTTGATGTCACCGGGGAGCTGTTTTTT
TRBJ1-1 | TRBV6-5 | - | - | CASSDIGVNTEAFF | TGTGCCAGCAGTGACATTGGTGTGAACACTGAAGCTTTCTTT
TRBJ2-2 | TRBV5-1 | - | once | CASSFYGETTGELFF | TGCGCCAGCAGCTTCTATGGCGAAACCACCGGGGAGCTGTTTTTT
TRBJ1-3 | TRBV7-8 | - | - | CASSLTGNGNTIYF | TGTGCCAGCAGCCTAACAGGAAACGGTAACACCATATATTTT
TRBJ1-2 | TRBV4-3 | - | - | CASSQDAPSGYGYTF | TGCGCCAGCAGCCAAGATGCCCCATCGGGGTATGGCTACACCTTC
TRBJ2-3 | TRBV6-5 | - | few | CASSSPVTDTQYF | TGTGCCAGCAGTTCCCCAGTCACAGATACGCAGTATTTT
TRBJ2-3 | TRBV4-2 | - | - | CASSQPWGDTQYF | TGTGCCAGCAGCCAGCCCTGGGGGGATACGCAGTATTTT
TRBJ1-2 | TRBV5-6 | TRBD1 | few | CASSLGQGLGYTF | TGTGCCAGCAGCTTGGGACAGGGTTTGGGCTACACCTTC
TRBJ1-5 | TRBV5-1 | - | few | CASSLAGIDQPQHF | TGCGCCAGCAGCTTGGCTGGAATCGATCAGCCCCAGCATTTT
TRBJ2-7 | TRBV5-1 | TRBD1 | - | CASSSPGQTYEQYF | TGCGCCAGCAGCTCCCCGGGACAGACCTACGAGCAGTACTTC